Included here is one T cell receptor beta chain sequence, with context. This record comes from a study of T cell changes during pregnancy in multiple sclerosis. TCRdb's copy holds only in-frame clones and misses some; the assay was immunoSEQ multiplex PCR. Of approximately 70,000 clones in the sample, roughly 92% were seen once. The V gene's germline CDR1 is MNHEY and CDR2 SMNVEV (reference sequence). The CDR3 runs 14 residues. Trimming removed 2 bases from V and 7 bases from J, with 11 bases in between. This receptor was obtained from a female donor with multiple sclerosis, enrolled in a pregnancy study. The chain is built from TRBV27 and TRBJ2-2; D gene ambiguous. Sample: peripheral blood, taken in the second trimester of pregnancy. CDR3: CASSLIPSSGELFF. CDR3 nucleotide sequence: TGTGCCAGCAGTTTAATCCCCTCCAGCGGGGAGCTGTTTTTT.